This T cell receptor (beta chain) was profiled in a study of T cell responses to AZD1222 COVID-19 vaccine. Study-level results: After two AZD1222 doses, spike-specific TCR breadth and depth rose versus day 0. Baseline antibody screening turned up just a handful of seropositive AZD1222 recipients.

TCRdb's copy holds only in-frame clones and misses some; the assay was immunoSEQ multiplex PCR. Seen here are around 45,000 clones, about four fifths observed once, and the top ten hold less than 25%. The CDR3 is 17 residues long. CDR1 is MNHEY, CDR2 SMNVEV, per germline (reference sequence). With V trimmed by 4 bases and J by 1 base, 5 bases remained unmatched. This clone has just a few counts. Antigen specificity is unknown. V gene TRBV27 combines with J gene TRBJ2-3, with 13 nucleotides matching TRBD2. Sequences were derived from peripheral blood, sampled 28 days after the second dose of the MenACWY control vaccine. The clonotype originates from an adult who received the MenACWY meningococcal vaccine as a control. The DNA of the CDR3 is TGTGCCAGCAGTTCCACTAGCGGGGGGGAGGGCACAGATACGCAGTATTTT. Translated, it gives CASSSTSGGEGTDTQYF.